The clone carrying this T cell receptor (beta chain) was counted a few times. The antigen is undetermined. The sample comes from a study of CD8 T cells in ankylosing spondylitis. Quantitative 5'-RACE with molecular barcodes generated TCR beta libraries. TCRdb ran MiXCR on the 5' RACE reads and lists one entry per CDR3 protein. Altogether roughly 700,000 distinct CDR3 sequences are present, around a fifth being singletons, with the ten largest covering roughly a fifth. Study-wide results and caveats: Within ankylosing spondylitis blood, a TCR beta motif made up of eight or nine highly homologous variants appeared to be characteristic. A CD8+ phenotype characterized the disease-linked clones, which were relatively rare in peripheral blood. Significant enrichment of disease-linked clones was reported in matched ankylosing spondylitis synovial fluid.

CDR3 size: 17 residues. Germline V gene lookup returns CDR1 SGHRS and CDR2 YFSETQ. The trim removed 0 bases at V and 1 base at J, leaving 6 bases unmatched. The TCR comes from a male donor with ankylosing spondylitis. The sample consisted of blood, either unsorted or a sorted T cell fraction (not recorded which). The chain has TRBV5-1 and TRBJ2-5, with 10 positions matching TRBD2. The CDR3 DNA reads TGCGCCAGCAGCTTGGTATTAGCGGGGGGTCGCCAAGAGACCCAGTACTTC. This gives the protein CASSLVLAGGRQETQYF.